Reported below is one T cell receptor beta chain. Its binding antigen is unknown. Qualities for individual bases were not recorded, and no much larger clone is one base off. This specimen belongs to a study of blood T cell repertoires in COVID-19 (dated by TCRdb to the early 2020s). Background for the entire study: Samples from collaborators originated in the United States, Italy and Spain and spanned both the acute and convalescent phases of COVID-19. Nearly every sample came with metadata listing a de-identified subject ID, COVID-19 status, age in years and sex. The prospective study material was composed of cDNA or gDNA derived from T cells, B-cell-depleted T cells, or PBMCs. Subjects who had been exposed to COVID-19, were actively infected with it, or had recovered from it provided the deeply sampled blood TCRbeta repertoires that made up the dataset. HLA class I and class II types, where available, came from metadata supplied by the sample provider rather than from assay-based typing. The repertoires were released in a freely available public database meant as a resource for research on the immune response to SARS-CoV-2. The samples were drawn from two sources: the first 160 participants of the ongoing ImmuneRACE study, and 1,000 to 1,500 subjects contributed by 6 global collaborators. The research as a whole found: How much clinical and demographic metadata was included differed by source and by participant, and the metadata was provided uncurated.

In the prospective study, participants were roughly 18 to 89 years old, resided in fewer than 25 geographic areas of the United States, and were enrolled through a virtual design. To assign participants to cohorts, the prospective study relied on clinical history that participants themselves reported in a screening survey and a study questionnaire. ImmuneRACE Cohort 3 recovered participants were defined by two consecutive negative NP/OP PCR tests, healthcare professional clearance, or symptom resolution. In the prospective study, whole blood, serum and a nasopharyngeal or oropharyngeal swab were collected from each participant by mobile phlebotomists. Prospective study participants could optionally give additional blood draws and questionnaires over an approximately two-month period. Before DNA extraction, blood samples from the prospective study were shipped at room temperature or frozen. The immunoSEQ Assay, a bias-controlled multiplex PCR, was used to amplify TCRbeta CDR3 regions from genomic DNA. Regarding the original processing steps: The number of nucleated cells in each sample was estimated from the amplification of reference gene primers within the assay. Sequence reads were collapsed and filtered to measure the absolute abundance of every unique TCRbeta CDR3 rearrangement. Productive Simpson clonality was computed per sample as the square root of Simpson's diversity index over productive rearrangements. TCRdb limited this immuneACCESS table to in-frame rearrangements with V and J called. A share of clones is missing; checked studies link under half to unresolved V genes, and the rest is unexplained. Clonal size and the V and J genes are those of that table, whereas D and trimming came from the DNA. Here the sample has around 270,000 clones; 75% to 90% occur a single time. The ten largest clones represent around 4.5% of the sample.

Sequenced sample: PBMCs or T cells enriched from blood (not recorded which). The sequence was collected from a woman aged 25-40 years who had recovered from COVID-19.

For the CDR3, the sequence is CASSYSGQVEAFF. The bases read TGTGCCAGCAGTTACTCTGGGCAGGTCGAAGCTTTCTTT. The chain employs TRBV6-5 and TRBJ1-1; the D gene is unclear. V is pared back by 0 bases and J by 8 bases, with 10 bases lying between the germline termini. In the germline V gene, CDR1 corresponds to MNHEY and CDR2 to SVGAGI. The CDR3 spans 13 residues, from the cysteine through the phenylalanine. CDR3 DNA only is kept here, 39 bases in frame from base 1.